This TCR beta chain stems from a study of T cell changes during pregnancy in multiple sclerosis. This CDR3 contains 15 residues. Looked up from germline, CDR1 is SGHRS and CDR2 is YFSETQ. Losses at the gene ends were 0 bases for V and 9 bases for J; bases not matched to a gene: 7. The assay was immunoSEQ multiplex PCR, and TCRdb's table has in-frame clones only and misses some. Of 34,000 or so clones listed, about nine tenths are singletons. Specimen: CD8+ T cells from peripheral blood mononuclear cells, collected before pregnancy. The source is a female donor with multiple sclerosis, enrolled in a pregnancy study. The V gene is TRBV5-1, the J gene TRBJ2-1; 9 bases align to TRBD2. The CDR3 sequence: CASSLGIAGELEQFF. Written as DNA, the CDR3 is TGCGCCAGCAGCTTGGGGATAGCGGGAGAGCTTGAGCAGTTCTTC.